The 3 T cell receptor beta chains presented below share a single source sample, sequenced in a study of cytomegalovirus exposure and HLA in healthy donors. The PCR had 60 Vbeta and 13 Jbeta primers. The assay was immunoSEQ multiplex PCR, and TCRdb's table has in-frame clones only and misses some. Seen here are roughly 100,000 clones, 78% observed once, and the top ten hold under 1.5%. Sequencing was performed on PBMCs. These receptors were taken from a man under 40 in good health and CMV-seronegative.

The J gene is TRBJ1-4, the V gene TRBV9; 11 nucleotides align to TRBD1. The CDR3 has 16 amino acids. Per germline, CDR1 SGDLS and CDR2 YYNGEE. Losses at the gene ends were 3 bases for V and 4 bases for J; bases not matched to a gene: 5. Here the CDR3 DNA reads TGTGCCAGCAGCGACGGACAGGGGGCTCTTAATGAAAAACTGTTTTTT. It codes for CASSDGQGALNEKLFF.

J is TRBJ1-3 and V is TRBV9; 9 bases agree with TRBD1. The CDR3 is 16 amino acids. Germline CDR1 SGDLS, CDR2 YYNGEE. After removal of 2 bases from V and 4 bases from J, the junction contained 7 bases not matched to a gene. DNA of the CDR3: TGTGCCAGCAGCGTTGGGGGACAGGGTAGAGGAAACACCATATATTTT. This gives the protein CASSVGGQGRGNTIYF.

The chain recombines TRBV6-1 with TRBJ2-1; tentatively, D is TRBD2 (6 bases). The V end lost 3 bases, the J end lost 12 bases, and 12 bases lay between the germline ends. CDR1 is MNHNS and CDR2 is SASEGT in the germline V gene. The CDR3 runs 12 residues. CDR3 sequence: CASSEGGLGQFF. CDR3 in DNA: TGTGCCAGCAGTGAGGGGGGATTGGGGCAGTTCTTC.